The sequence of this T cell receptor (beta chain) was determined in a study of blood T cells in healthy people across ages. Notes on the study in general: The long-lived group displayed more naive CD4+ cells, plus higher diversity, than the aged donors did.

The use of a sample-barcoded 5' primer and a J-beta primer mix characterized a second PCR of roughly 7 to 12 cycles. Each CDR3 protein gets one entry after TCRdb re-called the 5' RACE reads with MiXCR. The profile shows hundreds of thousands of distinct CDR3 sequences, around 25% of them singletons. This clonotype was counted between two and nine times. Its specificity is not known. The data also belong to a second study, concerning T cells of mothers and their children. That source reports: Extracted RNA, in its entirety, went into cDNA synthesis at roughly 1.5 ug per 15 ul. Related and unrelated pairs show similar shaping of TCR recombination output by thymic selection. Evidence of persistent microchimeric T cell clones was absent.

The TCR comes from a boy between 10 and 17 years old in good health. Material: blood.

The CDR3 DNA reads TGCGCCAGCAGCTTTCACGGACAGGGGTCTCCAGATACGCAGTATTTT. This translates into CASSFHGQGSPDTQYF. This chain connects TRBV5-1 to TRBJ2-3; TRBD1 matches 9 bases. The V gene end was trimmed by 2 bases and the J gene end by 4 bases; junction bases not matched to a gene: 8. The CDR3 consists of 16 residues. Germline V gene data show CDR1 as SGHRS and CDR2 as YFSETQ.